These 24 T cell receptor beta chains were all obtained from the same sample, sequenced in a study of blood T cell repertoires in COVID-19. Sequencing was performed with immunoSEQ multiplex PCR; in TCRdb, only in-frame clones are kept and a portion is missing. The sample holds about 170,000 clones, around 85% seen once. The sample comprised peripheral blood. Receptors were obtained from an elderly woman with COVID-19, enrolled during active disease.

The chain links TRBV19 to TRBJ1-2, with D perhaps TRBD1 (5 bases). Germline assignment: CDR1 LNHDA and CDR2 SQIVND (reference sequence). The CDR3 is 14 residues long. Trimming removed 5 bases at V and 5 bases at J, with 15 bases between. DNA for the CDR3: TGTGCCAGTAGTCCCCAAGCCCAGGGTTATGGCTACACCTTC. It yields the protein CASSPQAQGYGYTF.

The chain combines TRBV5-1 with TRBJ1-2, with a tentative D call TRBD1 (5 bases). Germline values: CDR1 SGHRS, CDR2 YFSETQ. The CDR3 runs 14 residues. V was pared by 6 bases and J by 3 bases, with 15 bases between. In nucleotides, the CDR3 is TGCGCCAGCAAATCGGACACTGGTTACTATGGCTACACCTTC. It encodes CASKSDTGYYGYTF.

The chain combines TRBV6-5 with TRBJ1-6; D might be TRBD1 (5 bases). CDR1 is MNHEY, CDR2 SVGAGI, per germline. With 7 bases removed from V and 8 bases from J, the gap between germline ends came to 18 bases. The length of the CDR3 is 15 residues. The CDR3 DNA reads TGTGCCAGCAAGGTCTCCCAGGGCCCTGATTCACCCCTCCACTTT. Translated, it gives CASKVSQGPDSPLHF.

V is TRBV5-1 and J is TRBJ1-2; perhaps TRBD1 as D (5 bases). The CDR3 has 14 amino acids. V shed 0 bases and J shed 6 bases, with 12 bases lying between them. Per the germline V gene, CDR1 is SGHRS and CDR2 is YFSETQ. CDR3 nucleotide sequence: TGCGCCAGCAGCTTGGCGGGCAGGGAGGATGGCTACACCTTC. It codes for CASSLAGREDGYTF.

J is TRBJ1-1 and V is TRBV11-3; D is undetermined. Per germline, CDR1 SGHNT and CDR2 YENEEA. CDR3 length: 12 amino acids. Trimming cost V 8 bases and J 4 bases, with 11 bases left between them. The CDR3, as DNA: TGTGCCAGCTTCCCTGGGAGCACTGAAGCTTTCTTT. Protein: CASFPGSTEAFF.

This chain connects TRBV24-1 to TRBJ2-5, with unresolved D. Germline assignment: CDR1 KGHDR and CDR2 SFDVKD. V was pared by 3 bases and J by 1 base, with 5 bases between. This CDR3 comprises 13 residues. The CDR3 DNA follows: TGTGCCACCAGTGATGGGCCCCAAGAGACCCAGTACTTC. This encodes CATSDGPQETQYF.

This sequence joins TRBV5-1 and TRBJ2-3; 8 bases are shared with TRBD2. The CDR3 consists of 13 residues. The V gene end was trimmed by 4 bases and the J gene end by 9 bases; junction bases not matched to a gene: 7. Germline V gene sequence: CDR1 SGHRS, CDR2 YFSETQ. The CDR3: CASSSSGATTQYF. In nucleotides, the CDR3 is TGCGCCAGCAGCAGTAGCGGGGCCACCACGCAGTATTTT.

The chain joins TRBV29-1 to TRBJ1-1, with 8 positions matching TRBD1. V lost 4 bases and J lost 1; bases outside the gene matches: 2. The CDR3 is 13 amino acids. Germline assignment: CDR1 SQVTM and CDR2 ANQGSEA. CDR3 bases: TGCAGCGTTGGACAGGGGAGGAACACTGAAGCTTTCTTT. Translated: CSVGQGRNTEAFF.

The chain employs TRBV2 and TRBJ1-4, with D unresolved. Trimming took 7 bases from V and 7 from J, leaving 10 bases between them. Germline values: CDR1 SNHLY, CDR2 FYNNEI. CDR3 length: 12 residues. CDR3 in amino acids: CASKRRGEKLFF. The CDR3 nucleotides are TGTGCCAGCAAGAGGCGGGGTGAAAAACTGTTTTTT.

This rearrangement joins TRBV2 to TRBJ2-7; 14 bases agree with TRBD2. The germline V gene has CDR1 SNHLY and CDR2 FYNNEI. There are 15 residues in the CDR3. V trimming: 7 bases; J trimming: 5 bases; junction bases outside the gene matches: 7. As DNA, the CDR3 is TGTGCCAGCACTGGGACTAGCGGGAGTAGGAACGAGCAGTACTTC. Encoded protein: CASTGTSGSRNEQYF.

This chain uses TRBV18 with TRBJ2-4; D perhaps matches TRBD1 (5 bases). The CDR3 consists of 13 residues. CDR1 is KGHSH, CDR2 LQKENI, per germline. V was cut by 5 bases and J by 6 bases, with 11 bases left in between. The CDR3 loop reads CASSGQGINIQYF. The CDR3 coding sequence is TGTGCCAGCTCAGGGCAGGGAATAAACATTCAGTACTTC.

The V call is TRBV2, the J call TRBJ1-1; the D gene is possibly TRBD1 (5 bases). The length of the CDR3 is 15 residues. Deletions cut 3 bases from V and 1 base from J, with 12 bases between. Looked up from germline, CDR1 is SNHLY and CDR2 is FYNNEI. The CDR3 loop reads CASSELAGPNTEAFF. CDR3 bases: TGTGCCAGCAGTGAGTTGGCAGGGCCGAACACTGAAGCTTTCTTT.

The rearrangement uses TRBV6-5 and TRBJ2-2, with a possible D match to TRBD2 (6 bases). Trimming stripped 6 bases from V and 7 bases from J, with 15 bases between. Germline loops: CDR1 MNHEY, CDR2 SVGAGI. The length of the CDR3 is 14 residues. The CDR3: CASSSTMGGGELFF. The CDR3 DNA reads as TGTGCCAGCAGCTCGACGATGGGAGGCGGGGAGCTGTTTTTT.

The chain has TRBV6-1 and TRBJ1-4; TRBD1 matches 9 bases. Germline V gene sequence: CDR1 MNHNS, CDR2 SASEGT. With V trimmed by 2 bases and J by 2 bases, 3 bases remained unmatched. This CDR3 has 16 amino acids. The CDR3 DNA sequence: TGTGCCAGCAGTGAACCGGGACAGGGCACTAATGAAAAACTGTTTTTT. This codes for CASSEPGQGTNEKLFF.

CDR3 nucleotides: TGTGCCAGCAGTGAAGTGCAGGGGAACTATGGCTACACCTTC. This encodes CASSEVQGNYGYTF. The gene calls are TRBV2 and TRBJ1-2, with D possibly being TRBD1 (6 bases). The V end lost 1 base, the J end lost 2 bases, and 8 bases lay between the germline ends. In germline, CDR1 is SNHLY, CDR2 FYNNEI. CDR3 length equals 14 residues.

J is TRBJ2-7 and V is TRBV28, with 10 nucleotides matching TRBD2. Looked up from germline, CDR1 is MDHEN and CDR2 is SYDVKM. This CDR3 is built from 14 residues. With 8 bases clipped from V and 0 bases from J, the junction kept 4 bases outside the gene matches. CDR3 protein: CASRPSGSSYEQYF. The CDR3 DNA reads TGTGCCAGCCGCCCTAGCGGGAGCTCCTACGAGCAGTACTTC. The full variable domain, with the rest looked up from reference TRBV28 and TRBJ2-7, is DVKVTQSSRYLVKRTGEKVFLECVQDMDHENMFWYRQDPGLGLRLIYFSYDVKMKEKGDIPEGYSVSREKKERFSLILESASTNQTSMYLCASRPSGSSYEQYFGPGTRLTVT.

J is TRBJ2-7 and V is TRBV27, with a possible D match to TRBD2 (5 bases). CDR1 is MNHEY, CDR2 SMNVEV, per germline (reference sequence). Trimming took 6 bases from V and 3 from J, leaving 12 bases between them. The CDR3 runs 13 residues. This chain's CDR3 is CASRTRRDYEQYF. CDR3 coding DNA: TGTGCCAGCAGGACTCGTCGGGACTACGAGCAGTACTTC.

This clone was counted a single time. V and J are TRBV2 and TRBJ2-2; TRBD1 matches at 8 bases. There are 15 residues in the CDR3. The junction had 10 bases not matched to a gene; V was cut back by 7 bases and J by 6 bases. Germline CDR1 SNHLY, CDR2 FYNNEI. CDR3 nucleotides: TGTGCCAGCACCCAGGACAGGGCTCGGGCCGGGGAGCTGTTTTTT. This gives the protein CASTQDRARAGELFF.

CDR3 sequence reads: CASSPGGAYSGNTIYF. CDR3 nucleotide sequence: TGTGCCAGCAGTCCTGGGGGGGCTTATTCTGGAAACACCATATATTTT. The chain links TRBV3-1 (or the pseudogene TRBV3-2) to TRBJ1-3, with D maybe TRBD1 (6 bases). The CDR3 is made up of 16 amino acids. CDR1 LGHDT and CDR2 YNNKEL come from the germline V gene (reference sequence). V lost 6 bases and J 1 base, leaving 16 bases between the germline ends.

The chain recombines TRBV6-5 with TRBJ1-5; D perhaps matches TRBD1 (5 bases). CDR3 size: 15 residues. V lost 7 bases, J lost 1 base, and 14 bases lay in between. The germline V gene has CDR1 MNHEY and CDR2 SVGAGI. The CDR3, as DNA: TGTGCCAGCAACGGGGGGTCAATGAGCAATCAGCCCCAGCATTTT. Translation gives CASNGGSMSNQPQHF.

V and J are TRBV2 and TRBJ1-2; tentative D call: TRBD1 (5 bases). Germline assignment: CDR1 SNHLY and CDR2 FYNNEI. This CDR3 comprises 13 residues. The V gene lost 1 base and the J gene lost 8 bases, with 11 bases spanning the gap. CDR3 in amino acids: CASSEEGFLGYTF. The CDR3 nucleotides read TGTGCCAGCAGTGAAGAGGGGTTTTTGGGCTACACCTTC.

V gene TRBV3-1 (or the pseudogene TRBV3-2) combines with J gene TRBJ1-1, with 9 bases fitting TRBD1. CDR1 is LGHDT, CDR2 YNNKEL, per germline (reference sequence). The V segment lost 4 bases and the J segment 4 bases; nucleotides outside the gene matches: 1. CDR3 length: 13 residues. CDR3 protein: CASSPGQGTEAFF. The CDR3 region has the DNA TGTGCCAGCAGCCCGGGACAGGGCACTGAAGCTTTCTTT.

The chain is built from TRBV4-1 and TRBJ1-5; TRBD1 might be the D (5 bases). V was pared by 0 bases and J by 1 base, with 10 bases between. The germline V gene encodes CDR1 MGHRA and CDR2 YSYEKL. The CDR3 runs to 16 residues. DNA for the CDR3: TGCGCCAGCAGCCAAGAATCGGGGGTCAGCAATCAGCCCCAGCATTTT. It specifies CASSQESGVSNQPQHF.

This chain links TRBV5-4 with TRBJ1-5; no reliable D call. V was pared by 0 bases and J by 0 bases, with 10 bases between. CDR1 is SGHNT, CDR2 YYREEE, per germline (reference sequence). CDR3 length equals 16 residues. The CDR3 DNA follows: TGTGCCAGCAGCTTGGGAGCCCCCGATAGCAATCAGCCCCAGCATTTT. It codes for CASSLGAPDSNQPQHF.